The clone carrying this TCR beta chain was seen more than once but under ten times. A junction end diverges from the germline sequence, so it may reflect a read error. Unique molecular identifiers featured in how the TCRbeta library was prepared. From the PCR reads, TCRdb called clonotypes with MiXCR, one entry per CDR3 protein. Counted here are a few hundred thousand distinct CDR3 sequences, approximately 9.8% occurring once; the ten biggest clones make up around 10%. The data were taken from a study of T-cell reconstitution after alpha-beta-depleted transplantation in children. This CDR3 is built from 14 residues. Per germline, CDR1 SSHAT and CDR2 FNYEAQ (reference sequence).

The V call is TRBV7-7, the J call TRBJ2-1, with D possibly being TRBD2 (7 bases). This TCR came from a human donor who donated a stem cell graft to a child with SCID. The sample here was PBMCs from the stem cell graft donor, taken from the stem cell graft. DNA of the CDR3: TGTGCTAGCAGCTCGGCGGGGGCGTACAATGAGCAGTTCTTC. This codes for CASSSAGAYNEQFF.